This T cell receptor beta chain was sequenced during a study of blood T cell repertoires in COVID-19. The wider study: Specimens from acute and convalescent COVID-19 originated in the United States, Italy and Spain.

J was trimmed by 0 bases and V by 0 bases; bases with no gene match: 4. The V gene's germline CDR1 is SGHRS and CDR2 YFSETQ. This CDR3 has 16 residues. Per the original data handling: From reference gene primer amplification, estimates of nucleated cell counts were derived. Data came from immunoSEQ multiplex PCR; TCRdb stores just in-frame clones and leaves some out. V and J calls and clone size are given by that table; D and trimming were obtained from the DNA. Of about 350,000 clones in the sample, 70% to 90% were seen once. Patients from Seattle were sampled longitudinally, starting during active infection.

The chain carries TRBV5-1 and TRBJ2-3, with TRBD1 identical over 7 bases. The sequence came from a woman aged 55 to 70 with COVID-19, enrolled during active disease. Sequencing was carried out using peripheral blood. In DNA form, the CDR3 reads TGCGCCAGCAGCTTGGCGGGGACAGCTAGCACAGATACGCAGTATTTT. As protein: CASSLAGTASTDTQYF.